One and the same sample provided the 29 T cell receptor beta chains below, sequenced in a study of T cells in Graves' hyperthyroidism and ophthalmopathy. Researchers took RNA transcripts and amplified the TCR beta CDR3 regions from them. A set of HTBI primers served as the primers for a first-round RT-PCR of the TCR CDR3. MiXCR was run by TCRdb on the multiplex PCR reads, yielding one entry per CDR3 protein. The sample carries about half a million distinct CDR3 sequences, less than 25% recorded once. The specimen was blood. Source of these receptors: a man between 18 and 29 years old with Graves' hyperthyroidism.

This clonotype occurred a few times. The chain links TRBV27 to TRBJ1-1, with D perhaps matching TRBD1 (5 bases). Germline CDR1 is MNHEY and CDR2 is SMNVEV (reference sequence). Trimming cost V 6 bases and J 5 bases, with 16 bases left between them. The CDR3 sequence is 14 residues long. CDR3 sequence: CASRISRGGTEAFF. The DNA for the CDR3 is TGTGCCAGCAGGATCAGTAGGGGTGGAACTGAAGCTTTCTTT.

This clonotype was observed at least ten times. The chain recombines TRBV2 with TRBJ1-2, with D maybe TRBD1 (5 bases). Germline V CDR1 and CDR2: SNHLY, FYNNEI. Trimming removed 10 bases from V and 2 bases from J, with 17 bases in between. This CDR3 contains 14 residues. Written as DNA, the CDR3 is TGTGCCACCTCCAGGGACCCGGACAACTATGGCTACACCTTC. The encoded protein is CATSRDPDNYGYTF.

Many counts were recorded for this clonotype. This rearrangement joins TRBV27 to TRBJ2-2; D gene uncertain. The CDR3 covers 14 residues. The germline gives CDR1 MNHEY, CDR2 SMNVEV (reference sequence). V was pared by 3 bases and J by 2 bases, with 7 bases between. The CDR3 sequence is CASSFTPNTGELFF. In nucleotides, the CDR3 is TGTGCCAGCAGTTTTACACCAAACACCGGGGAGCTGTTTTTT.

This clonotype came up many times. The genes are TRBV19 and TRBJ2-6; possibly TRBD1 or TRBD2 for D (6 bases each). Trimming took off 4 bases at V and 2 bases at J, with 15 bases between the two ends. The germline CDR1 and CDR2 sequences are LNHDA and SQIVND (reference sequence). The CDR3 is 17 residues long. This CDR3 reads CASSTDRTKTGANVLTF. Here the CDR3 DNA reads TGTGCCAGTAGTACTGACAGGACTAAGACTGGGGCCAACGTCCTGACTTTC.

With regard to this clonotype: This sequence may be a read error, since a much larger clone differs from it by one base. This chain uses TRBV12-5 with TRBJ1-1; unclear D gene. The length of the CDR3 is 14 residues. Germline CDR1 LGHNT, CDR2 FRNRAP. Trimming shortened V by 3 bases and J by 1 base, and 9 bases separated the two germline ends. CDR3 residues: CASGFAISNTEAFF. In DNA, the CDR3 is TGTGCTAGTGGTTTCGCCATTTCGAACACTGAAGCTTTCTTT.

This clonotype has ten or more counts. V and J are TRBV20-1 and TRBJ2-7; D perhaps matches TRBD1 (6 bases). Germline V gene lookup returns CDR1 DFQATT and CDR2 SNEGSKA (reference sequence). This CDR3 comprises 13 residues. V shed 0 bases and J shed 1 base, with 7 bases lying between them. CDR3 region: CSARERGSYEQYF. The CDR3 DNA sequence: TGCAGTGCTAGAGAAAGGGGGTCCTACGAGCAGTACTTC.

This clonotype was seen many times. The rearrangement joins TRBV12-3 or TRBV12-4 to TRBJ2-5; weak D call: TRBD1 (6 bases). The CDR3 covers 15 residues. V gave up 5 bases and J gave up 4 bases, with 17 bases separating them. CDR3 DNA: TGTGCCAGCAGTGACGGACAGAGCGTGGGAGAGACCCAGTACTTC. Translation: CASSDGQSVGETQYF.

This clonotype was seen ten or more times. V is TRBV13 and J is TRBJ1-2; D gene ambiguous. Trimming shortened V by 5 bases and J by 6 bases, and 10 bases separated the two germline ends. Germline V gene data show CDR1 as PRHDT and CDR2 as FYEKMQ (reference sequence). The CDR3 extends over 12 amino acids. CDR3 DNA sequence: TGTGCCAGCAGCGGCCCACCGGATGGCTACACCTTC. Encoded protein: CASSGPPDGYTF.

The sample holds a few counts of this clonotype. The rearrangement uses TRBV4-1 and TRBJ2-2; 8 bases agree with TRBD2. The V gene's germline CDR1 is MGHRA and CDR2 YSYEKL. The V gene end was trimmed by 4 bases and the J gene end by 7 bases; junction bases not matched to a gene: 5. The CDR3 covers 14 residues. The CDR3 nucleotides read TGCGCCAGCAGCCCAGCGGGGGCCGGCGGGGAGCTGTTTTTT. The encoded protein is CASSPAGAGGELFF.

This clonotype occurred many times. This chain uses TRBV6-1 with TRBJ2-5, with D possibly being TRBD2 (5 bases). CDR1 and CDR2 from the germline V gene are MNHNS and SASEGT. V was shortened by 6 bases and J by 2 bases, with 7 bases between the two germline ends. The CDR3 has 12 amino acids. The CDR3: CASRGDQETQYF. Written as DNA, the CDR3 is TGTGCCAGCAGGGGAGATCAAGAGACCCAGTACTTC.

This clonotype was picked up many times. V gene TRBV20-1 combines with J gene TRBJ1-3; 7 bases are a match to TRBD1. The CDR3 has 16 amino acids. The germline gives CDR1 DFQATT, CDR2 SNEGSKA (reference sequence). Trimming took 5 bases from V and 0 from J; bases not matched to a gene: 10. CDR3 DNA: TGCAGTGCTCGCGGCGGACAGGAAAGCTCTGGAAACACCATATATTTT. Its protein product is CSARGGQESSGNTIYF.

This clonotype occurred many times. V and J are TRBV6-5 and TRBJ1-3, with 8 bases aligning to TRBD1. The trim removed 2 bases at V and 3 bases at J, leaving 3 bases unmatched. The CDR3 is 15 amino acids. Germline V gene lookup returns CDR1 MNHEY and CDR2 SVGAGI. The CDR3 sequence: CASSYGTGVGNTIYF. The CDR3 region has the DNA TGTGCCAGCAGTTACGGGACAGGAGTTGGAAACACCATATATTTT.

Only a few counts were recorded for this clonotype. V usage is TRBV5-6 and J usage is TRBJ2-2; D is uncertain. The CDR3 has 11 amino acids. V was pared by 7 bases and J by 6 bases, with 7 bases between. Germline V gives CDR1 SGHDT, CDR2 YYEEEE. CDR3 bases: TGTGCCAGCGGACGCTCCGGGGAGCTGTTTTTT. Protein: CASGRSGELFF.

CDR3 sequence reads: CSVELGETQYF. CDR3 coding DNA: TGCAGCGTTGAATTGGGGGAGACCCAGTACTTC. V and J are TRBV29-1 and TRBJ2-5; D gene uncertain. This CDR3 has 11 amino acids. V was shortened by 2 bases and J by 5 bases, with 6 bases between the two germline ends. Germline loops: CDR1 SQVTM, CDR2 ANQGSEA.

About this clonotype: The CDR3 end shows no conserved phenylalanine or tryptophan, and so a read error is likely. The V gene is TRBV6-5, the J gene TRBJ1-2; 11 bases are a match to TRBD1. CDR1 is MNHEY, CDR2 SVGAGI, per germline. The CDR3 contains 17 residues. V lost 2 bases to trimming and J lost 10 bases; unmatched junction nucleotides: 15. The CDR3 coding sequence is TGTGCCAGCAGTTACCCCCCCCCGAGGGACAGGGGGGCACTCTACACCTAC. Its translation: CASSYPPPRDRGALYTY.

This clonotype was counted between two and nine times. This rearrangement joins TRBV18 to TRBJ2-5, with 14 bases identical to TRBD2. Germline CDR1 reads KGHSH; CDR2 reads LQKENI. There are 16 residues in the CDR3. The J segment lost 1 base and the V segment lost 5 bases, leaving 3 bases of the junction unmatched. CDR3 nucleotide sequence: TGTGCCAGCTCAGCGGGACTAGCGGGGGTCCAAGAGACCCAGTACTTC. This translates into CASSAGLAGVQETQYF.

V gene TRBV20-1 combines with J gene TRBJ2-7; TRBD2 is a possible D gene (5 bases). Germline CDR1 reads DFQATT; CDR2 reads SNEGSKA (reference sequence). The CDR3 sequence is 15 residues long. V dropped 5 bases and J dropped 3 bases, with 20 bases sitting between them. This CDR3 is CSAPLGGRVGYEQYF. DNA for the CDR3: TGCAGTGCTCCTCTAGGAGGAAGGGTAGGCTACGAGCAGTACTTC.

The sample holds many counts of this clonotype. This chain joins TRBV28 and TRBJ2-7, with D unresolved. Germline CDR1 MDHEN, CDR2 SYDVKM. The CDR3 covers 11 residues. Trimming left V 8 bases short and J 0 bases short, with 5 bases between. CDR3 bases: TGTGCCAGCGGCCCCTCCTACGAGCAGTACTTC. It is translated as CASGPSYEQYF.

This clonotype was counted a few times. The chain couples TRBV28 to TRBJ1-5; D ambiguous. The CDR3 length is 15 residues. The germline V gene has CDR1 MDHEN and CDR2 SYDVKM. Trimming pared 4 bases from V and 0 bases from J, leaving 10 bases between. The CDR3 loop is CASSSPPASNQPQHF. CDR3 coding DNA: TGTGCCAGCAGTTCCCCCCCAGCTAGCAATCAGCCCCAGCATTTT.

This clonotype was observed at least ten times. The rearrangement joins TRBV7-9 to TRBJ2-7, with 8 positions matching TRBD1. After removal of 2 bases from V and 2 bases from J, the junction contained 5 bases not matched to a gene. CDR1 is SEHNR and CDR2 is FQNEAQ in the germline V gene (reference sequence). The CDR3 has 15 residues. The CDR3 loop reads CASSLTGTGPYEQYF. For the CDR3, the DNA is TGTGCCAGCAGCTTAACCGGGACAGGACCCTACGAGCAGTACTTC.

This clonotype was seen ten or more times. The chain carries TRBV19 and TRBJ2-7; 8 nucleotides align to TRBD2. CDR1 is LNHDA, CDR2 SQIVND, per germline (reference sequence). Trimming took 0 bases from V and 2 from J; bases not matched to a gene: 3. The CDR3 extends over 15 amino acids. The CDR3 coding sequence is TGTGCCAGTAGTATAGATGCGGGGGGCGCCTACGAGCAGTACTTC. This sequence encodes CASSIDAGGAYEQYF.

The gene calls are TRBV30 and TRBJ2-5; the D gene is possibly TRBD2 (5 bases). V lost 0 bases and J lost 4, with 12 bases in between. The CDR3 totals 14 residues. The germline V gene has CDR1 GTSNPN and CDR2 SVGIG (reference sequence). The CDR3 here is CAWSVSGLRETQYF. The CDR3 region has the DNA TGTGCCTGGAGTGTATCGGGGTTGCGAGAGACCCAGTACTTC.

The chain combines TRBV28 with TRBJ1-2, with 10 nucleotides matching TRBD1. Per germline, CDR1 MDHEN and CDR2 SYDVKM. After removal of 11 bases from V and 12 bases from J, the junction contained 27 bases not matched to a gene. CDR3 length equals 17 residues. The DNA for the CDR3 is TGTGCCGCCACATCGGATGTACCGGGACAGGGGACACTGGCTAACACCTTC. It is translated as CAATSDVPGQGTLANTF.

This clonotype was counted ten times or more. The CDR3 loop reads CASSVAADIWETQYF. The CDR3 DNA is TGTGCCAGCAGCGTAGCGGCGGACATCTGGGAGACCCAGTACTTC. This chain joins TRBV9 and TRBJ2-5; D may be TRBD1 (5 bases). The CDR3 covers 15 residues. The germline V gene has CDR1 SGDLS and CDR2 YYNGEE. V lost 0 bases and J 5 bases, leaving 14 bases between the germline ends.

This clonotype was counted at least ten times. This sequence joins TRBV12-3 or TRBV12-4 and TRBJ2-7; 9 bases are a match to TRBD2. The CDR3 spans 18 residues. The J segment lost 0 bases and the V segment lost 4 bases, leaving 13 bases of the junction unmatched. In nucleotides, the CDR3 is TGTGCCAGCAGTTGGGCTAGCGGGGACACGTTAGGCTCCTACGAGCAGTACTTC. Translation: CASSWASGDTLGSYEQYF.

This clonotype was picked up many times. This rearrangement joins TRBV12-3 or TRBV12-4 to TRBJ1-5; D unclear. This CDR3 has 13 residues. Trimming removed 3 bases at V and 1 base at J, with 4 bases between. CDR3 protein: CASSFSSNQPQHF. CDR3 bases: TGTGCCAGCAGTTTTTCCAGCAATCAGCCCCAGCATTTT.

The chain joins TRBV6-1 to TRBJ1-1; 7 nucleotides agree with TRBD1. Germline trimming cut 8 bases from V and 3 bases from J; bases unmatched to any gene: 6. Germline V CDR1 and CDR2: MNHNS, SASEGT. The CDR3 sequence is 13 residues long. The CDR3 protein is CASGADRDTEAFF. The CDR3 DNA reads as TGTGCCAGCGGAGCCGACAGGGACACTGAAGCTTTCTTT.

This clonotype showed up many times. The chain has TRBV25-1 and TRBJ2-7; D is uncertain. CDR1 is MGHDK and CDR2 is SYGVNS in the germline V gene. The CDR3 extends over 15 amino acids. V was shortened by 3 bases and J by 3 bases, with 15 bases between the two germline ends. The CDR3 loop is CASSDTRISSYEQYF. The CDR3, as DNA: TGTGCCAGCAGTGACACTCGGATCTCCAGCTACGAGCAGTACTTC.

This clonotype showed up many times. This chain links TRBV6-1 with TRBJ1-5; 9 bases fit TRBD1. The germline V gene encodes CDR1 MNHNS and CDR2 SASEGT. The CDR3 contains 13 residues. After removal of 10 bases from V and 6 bases from J, the junction contained 7 bases not matched to a gene. In DNA form, the CDR3 reads TGTGCCACCAAACAGGGGGCGGGTCAGCCCCAGCATTTT. Translation: CATKQGAGQPQHF.